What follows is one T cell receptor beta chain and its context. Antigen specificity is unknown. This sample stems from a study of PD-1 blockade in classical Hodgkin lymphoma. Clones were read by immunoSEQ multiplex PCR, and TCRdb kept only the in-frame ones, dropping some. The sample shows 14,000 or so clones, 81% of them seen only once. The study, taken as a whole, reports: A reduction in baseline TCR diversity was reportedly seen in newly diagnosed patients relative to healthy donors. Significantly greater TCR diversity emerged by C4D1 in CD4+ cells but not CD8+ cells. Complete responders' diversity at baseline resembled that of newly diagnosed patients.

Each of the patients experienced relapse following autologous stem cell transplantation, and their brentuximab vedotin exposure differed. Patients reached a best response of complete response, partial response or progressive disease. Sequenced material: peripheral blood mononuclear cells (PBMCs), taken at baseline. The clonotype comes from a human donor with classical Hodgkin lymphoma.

CDR3 DNA sequence: TGCGCCAGCAGCCAAGTGGATTTAGGACTCCGCTCCTACAATGAGCAGTTCTTC. It codes for CASSQVDLGLRSYNEQFF. This rearrangement joins TRBV4-1 to TRBJ2-1; TRBD2 is a possible D gene (5 bases). CDR1 is MGHRA and CDR2 is YSYEKL in the germline V gene. Trimming cost V 1 base and J 0 bases, with 16 bases left between them. The CDR3 length is 18 residues.